Each of the 27 T cell receptor beta chains below was sequenced from the same sample in a study of blood T cell repertoires in COVID-19. Data came from immunoSEQ multiplex PCR; TCRdb stores just in-frame clones and leaves some out. Of fewer than 200,000 clones listed, 70% to 85% are singletons. Input material: peripheral blood. The source of these receptors is a man aged 55 to 70 who had recovered from COVID-19.

The chain is built from TRBV5-1 and TRBJ2-1; TRBD2 matches 10 bases. The CDR3 has 14 amino acids. V gave up 4 bases and J gave up 9 bases; unmatched junction bases: 7. Per the germline V gene, CDR1 is SGHRS and CDR2 is YFSETQ. The CDR3 sequence: CASSQRGGTGEQFF. The CDR3, as DNA: TGCGCCAGCAGCCAGCGGGGGGGCACGGGTGAGCAGTTCTTC.

The chain has TRBV5-1 and TRBJ1-3; D might be TRBD1 (5 bases). The CDR3 has 14 residues. Germline V gene data show CDR1 as SGHRS and CDR2 as YFSETQ. Between the trimmed V and J ends, which lost 3 bases and 2 bases, there was a span of 9 bases. The CDR3 DNA reads TGCGCCAGCAGCTCCACGGGGGCTGGAAACACCATATATTTT. Residues: CASSSTGAGNTIYF. Variable domain in full (rest from reference TRBV5-1 and TRBJ1-3): KAGVTQTPRYLIKTRGQQVTLSCSPISGHRSVSWYQQTPGQGLQFLFEYFSETQRNKGNFPGRFSGRQFSNSRSEMNVSTLELGDSALYLCASSSTGAGNTIYFGEGSWLTVV.

The rearrangement joins TRBV2 to TRBJ1-1; D not resolved. The CDR3 length is 13 residues. Germline CDR1 reads SNHLY; CDR2 reads FYNNEI. Trimming stripped 8 bases from V and 7 bases from J, with 17 bases between. The CDR3 DNA follows: TGTGCCAGCGGGGAGGACGGCGCCTATGAAGCTTTCTTT. Translation gives CASGEDGAYEAFF.

This sequence joins TRBV6-5 and TRBJ2-5; D perhaps matches TRBD1 (5 bases). Germline loops: CDR1 MNHEY, CDR2 SVGAGI. Trimming cost V 2 bases and J 1 base, with 11 bases left between them. The CDR3 has 15 residues. CDR3 DNA: TGTGCCAGCAGTTACCGATTGGACATCCAAGAGACCCAGTACTTC. Encoded protein: CASSYRLDIQETQYF.

J is TRBJ1-2 and V is TRBV5-1; 7 positions agree with TRBD1. The CDR3 extends over 14 amino acids. CDR1 and CDR2 (germline): SGHRS, YFSETQ. V dropped 4 bases and J dropped 0; count of bases not matched to a gene: 3. The DNA of the CDR3 is TGCGCCAGCAGCACCGGGACAGCTAACTATGGCTACACCTTC. It yields the protein CASSTGTANYGYTF.

The chain carries TRBV15 and TRBJ2-7; tentative D call: TRBD1 (6 bases). CDR1 and CDR2 (germline): LNHNV, YYDKDF (reference sequence). Deletions cut 0 bases from V and 0 bases from J, with 15 bases between. The length of the CDR3 is 17 residues. As DNA, the CDR3 is TGTGCCACCAGCAGAGATAGGGACCGGGACAACTCCTACGAGCAGTACTTC. Its protein is CATSRDRDRDNSYEQYF.

The rearrangement links TRBV5-1 to TRBJ2-7; 12 bases map to TRBD1. The J segment lost 3 bases and the V segment lost 4 bases, leaving 11 bases of the junction unmatched. The CDR3 spans 17 residues. CDR1 is SGHRS, CDR2 YFSETQ, per germline. This CDR3 reads CASSMGQGAPNNYEQYF. For the CDR3, the DNA is TGCGCCAGCAGCATGGGACAGGGGGCTCCAAATAACTACGAGCAGTACTTC.

This clone was seen only once. The junction departs from the called germline gene at one end, perhaps through a read error. The chain couples TRBV7-7 to TRBJ2-6; TRBD1 matches at 7 bases. The CDR3 sequence is 17 residues long. Germline V CDR1 and CDR2: SSHAT, FNYEAQ (reference sequence). CDR3 residues: CASSLGGARTGANVLTF. The CDR3 bases are TGTGCTAGCAGCTTAGGGGGCGCTCGGACCGGGGCCAACGTCCTGACTTTC.

The genes are TRBV3-1 (or the pseudogene TRBV3-2) and TRBJ1-2; D might be TRBD1 (6 bases). The germline V and J ends were trimmed by 5 bases and 4 bases, with 14 bases remaining between them. This CDR3 spans 14 amino acids. Germline-derived CDR1 and CDR2 are LGHDT and YNNKEL (reference sequence). CDR3 coding DNA: TGTGCCAGCAGCGCCTCCGGGACAACCTATGGCTACACCTTC. As protein: CASSASGTTYGYTF.

V gene TRBV5-4 combines with J gene TRBJ2-1; 8 positions match TRBD2. V was pared by 4 bases and J by 6 bases, with 12 bases of the junction left unmatched. The CDR3 extends over 16 amino acids. The germline CDR1 and CDR2 sequences are SGHNT and YYREEE (reference sequence). Written as DNA, the CDR3 is TGTGCCAGCAGCCTCGGACTAGCCTACGGTCGCAATGAGCAGTTCTTC. Residues: CASSLGLAYGRNEQFF.

The CDR3, as DNA: TGTGCCAGCAGCTCCCGGGGGGCGTATGGCTACACCTTC. This translates into CASSSRGAYGYTF. The rearrangement joins TRBV7-2 to TRBJ1-2, with D perhaps TRBD1 (6 bases). The CDR3 has 13 residues. Germline assignment: CDR1 SGHTA and CDR2 FQGNSA. Trimming removed 4 bases from V and 5 bases from J, with 11 bases in between.

The chain links TRBV9 to TRBJ1-2; 7 nucleotides align to TRBD1. Looked up from germline, CDR1 is SGDLS and CDR2 is YYNGEE. V dropped 4 bases and J dropped 3; count of bases not matched to a gene: 6. The CDR3 has 14 residues. The DNA of the CDR3 is TGTGCCAGCAGCCAAACGGGACAGCACTATGGCTACACCTTC. It encodes CASSQTGQHYGYTF.

This chain links TRBV11-3 with TRBJ2-7, with 11 bases identical to TRBD1. Trimming removed 5 bases from V and 2 bases from J; junction bases left unmatched: 8. The CDR3 has 16 residues. In germline, CDR1 is SGHNT, CDR2 YENEEA. CDR3 residues: CASSSGGDRGTYEQYF. The CDR3 bases are TGTGCCAGCAGCAGTGGAGGGGACAGGGGGACCTACGAGCAGTACTTC.

V is TRBV3-1 (or the pseudogene TRBV3-2) and J is TRBJ1-1; D perhaps matches TRBD1 (6 bases). The germline V gene has CDR1 LGHDT and CDR2 YNNKEL (reference sequence). This CDR3 contains 15 residues. Trimming removed 3 bases from V and 4 bases from J, with 15 bases in between. The CDR3 nucleotides are TGTGCCAGCAGCCAGCGAGGGGGGGGGAGCACTGAAGCTTTCTTT. Protein: CASSQRGGGSTEAFF.

DNA for the CDR3: TGTGCCAGCAATGGGGACAGAGATTACGAGCAGTACTTC. This translates into CASNGDRDYEQYF. The chain links TRBV7-8 to TRBJ2-7; 7 positions agree with TRBD1. The CDR3 extends over 13 amino acids. The trim removed 7 bases at V and 4 bases at J, leaving 7 bases unmatched. Germline lookup yields CDR1 SGHVS and CDR2 FQNEAQ. Drawing the rest from reference TRBV7-8 and TRBJ2-7, the complete variable domain is GAGVSQSPRYKVAKRGQDVALRCDPISGHVSLFWYQQALGQGPEFLTYFQNEAQLDKSGLPSDRFFAERPEGSVSTLKIQRTQQEDSAVYLCASNGDRDYEQYFGPGTRLTVT.

This clone occurred a few times. The V gene is TRBV7-8, the J gene TRBJ2-3; the match to TRBD2 covers 10 bases. The CDR3 spans 15 residues. Germline V lookup: CDR1 SGHVS, CDR2 FQNEAQ. J was trimmed by 4 bases and V by 6 bases; bases with no gene match: 7. The CDR3 sequence: CASSPAGGPADTQYF. CDR3 DNA: TGTGCCAGCAGTCCAGCGGGGGGGCCGGCAGATACGCAGTATTTT.

This clone was counted between two and nine times. The chain links TRBV20-1 to TRBJ1-2, with a possible D match to TRBD1 (5 bases). The V gene's germline CDR1 is DFQATT and CDR2 SNEGSKA (reference sequence). V was shortened by 6 bases and J by 7 bases, with 12 bases between the two germline ends. The CDR3 runs to 11 residues. CDR3 in DNA: TGCAGTGCCGACGGCCAGGGTGGCTACACCTTC. It specifies CSADGQGGYTF.

The rearrangement joins TRBV6-5 to TRBJ1-5; weak D call: TRBD1 (6 bases). The CDR3 spans 15 residues. In germline, CDR1 is MNHEY, CDR2 SVGAGI. With 5 bases removed from V and 4 bases from J, the gap between germline ends came to 15 bases. The CDR3 spells CASSSLTGRNQPQHF. In DNA, the CDR3 is TGTGCCAGCAGTAGCCTGACAGGTAGAAATCAGCCCCAGCATTTT.

The rearrangement links TRBV9 to TRBJ2-3; TRBD1 is a possible D gene (6 bases). The ends were cut back, 4 bases at V and 2 bases at J, with 11 bases in the middle. The CDR3 is 14 amino acids. In germline, CDR1 is SGDLS, CDR2 YYNGEE. The CDR3 sequence is CASSLSGVTDTQYF. CDR3 nucleotide sequence: TGTGCCAGCAGCCTGTCAGGGGTCACAGATACGCAGTATTTT.

The CDR3 spells CATTRDRENYGYTF. The CDR3, as DNA: TGTGCCACCACCCGGGACAGAGAAAACTATGGCTACACCTTC. This chain links TRBV15 with TRBJ1-2; 7 bases are shared with TRBD1. The germline V gene has CDR1 LNHNV and CDR2 YYDKDF (reference sequence). Trimming took 7 bases from V and 2 from J; bases not matched to a gene: 7. The CDR3 runs to 14 residues. Looking up the rest from reference TRBV15 and TRBJ1-2 gives the full variable domain: DAMVIQNPRYQVTQFGKPVTLSCSQTLNHNVMYWYQQKSSQAPKLLFHYYDKDFNNEADTPDNFQSRRPNTSFCFLDIRSPGLGDTAMYLCATTRDRENYGYTFGSGTRLTVV.

The chain uses TRBV3-1 (or the pseudogene TRBV3-2) and TRBJ2-5; no reliable D call. V shed 2 bases and J shed 3 bases, with 7 bases lying between them. The CDR3 extends over 13 amino acids. Germline V gives CDR1 LGHDT, CDR2 YNNKEL (reference sequence). CDR3: CASSQWQEETQYF. Written as DNA, the CDR3 is TGTGCCAGCAGCCAATGGCAGGAAGAGACCCAGTACTTC.

V and J are TRBV18 and TRBJ2-5, with TRBD2 matching over 8 bases. The CDR3 covers 15 residues. The germline V gene has CDR1 KGHSH and CDR2 LQKENI. Trimming removed 3 bases from V and 2 bases from J; junction bases left unmatched: 5. In DNA form, the CDR3 reads TGTGCCAGCTCACCCCCCGCTAGCGGGCAAGAGACCCAGTACTTC. Translation: CASSPPASGQETQYF.

This clone was seen many times. The chain recombines TRBV6-5 with TRBJ1-2; 10 nucleotides align to TRBD1. Per germline, CDR1 MNHEY and CDR2 SVGAGI. The CDR3 consists of 15 residues. V shed 10 bases and J 3 bases; nucleotides not matched to a gene: 11. Here the CDR3 reads CATRDRGIVDYGYTF. CDR3 sequence (DNA): TGTGCCACCCGGGACAGGGGTATAGTGGACTATGGCTACACCTTC.

The gene calls are TRBV19 and TRBJ1-1; no firm D call. In germline, CDR1 is LNHDA, CDR2 SQIVND (reference sequence). This CDR3 comprises 13 residues. Trimming pared 4 bases from V and 5 bases from J, leaving 11 bases between. The CDR3 DNA sequence: TGTGCCAGTAGTACCGTTCGGGGAACTGAAGCTTTCTTT. This encodes CASSTVRGTEAFF.

This clone was seen a single time. The gene calls are TRBV7-2 and TRBJ2-3; D may be TRBD1 (6 bases). The CDR3 is made up of 14 amino acids. V was cut by 0 bases and J by 6 bases, with 10 bases left in between. Per the germline V gene, CDR1 is SGHTA and CDR2 is FQGNSA. As DNA, the CDR3 is TGTGCCAGCAGCTTAGCGGGGGCCGGGGATACGCAGTATTTT. Amino acids: CASSLAGAGDTQYF.

This chain connects TRBV19 to TRBJ2-2, with 9 bases that match TRBD1. This CDR3 is built from 16 residues. Germline CDR1 and CDR2: LNHDA and SQIVND (reference sequence). J gave up 0 bases and V 8 bases, and 7 bases lay outside the gene matches. The CDR3 here is CASGTGRLSNTGELFF. CDR3 nucleotide sequence: TGTGCCAGTGGGACAGGGAGGCTCTCGAACACCGGGGAGCTGTTTTTT.

The genes are TRBV20-1 and TRBJ1-1; D unclear. V gave up 3 bases and J gave up 10 bases, with 12 bases separating them. CDR1 and CDR2 from the germline V gene are DFQATT and SNEGSKA (reference sequence). The CDR3 consists of 11 residues. Here the CDR3 reads CSARTEGPAFF. CDR3 DNA sequence: TGCAGTGCTAGGACGGAGGGCCCAGCTTTCTTT.